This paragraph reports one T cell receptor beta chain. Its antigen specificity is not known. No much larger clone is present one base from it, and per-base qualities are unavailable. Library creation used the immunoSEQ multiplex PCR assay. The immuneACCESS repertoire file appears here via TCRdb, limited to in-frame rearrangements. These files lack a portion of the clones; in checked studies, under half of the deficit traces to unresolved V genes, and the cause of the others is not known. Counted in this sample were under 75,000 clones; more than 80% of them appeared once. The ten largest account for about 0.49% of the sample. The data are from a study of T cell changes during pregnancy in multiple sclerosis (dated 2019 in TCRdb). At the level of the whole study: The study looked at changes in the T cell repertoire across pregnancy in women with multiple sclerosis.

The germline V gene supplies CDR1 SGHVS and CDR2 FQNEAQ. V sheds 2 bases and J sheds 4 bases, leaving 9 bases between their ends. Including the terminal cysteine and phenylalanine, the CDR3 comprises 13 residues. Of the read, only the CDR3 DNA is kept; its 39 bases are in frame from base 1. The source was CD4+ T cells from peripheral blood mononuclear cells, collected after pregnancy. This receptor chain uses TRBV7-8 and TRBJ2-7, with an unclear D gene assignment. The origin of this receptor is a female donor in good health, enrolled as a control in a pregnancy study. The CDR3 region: CASSLIPRYEQYF. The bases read TGTGCCAGCAGCTTAATCCCTCGGTACGAGCAGTACTTC.